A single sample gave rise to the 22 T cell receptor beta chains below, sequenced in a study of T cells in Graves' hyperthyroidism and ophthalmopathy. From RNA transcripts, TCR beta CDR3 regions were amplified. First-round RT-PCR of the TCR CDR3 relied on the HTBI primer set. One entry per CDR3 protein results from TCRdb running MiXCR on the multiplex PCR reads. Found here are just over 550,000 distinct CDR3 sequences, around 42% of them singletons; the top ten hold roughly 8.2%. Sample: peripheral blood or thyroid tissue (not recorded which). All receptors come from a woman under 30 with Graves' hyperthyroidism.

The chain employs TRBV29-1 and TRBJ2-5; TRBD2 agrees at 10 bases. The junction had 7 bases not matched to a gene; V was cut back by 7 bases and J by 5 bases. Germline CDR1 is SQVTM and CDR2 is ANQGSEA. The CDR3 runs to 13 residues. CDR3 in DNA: TGCAGCGAGAGACTAGCGGGCGGCGAGACCCAGTACTTC. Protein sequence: CSERLAGGETQYF.

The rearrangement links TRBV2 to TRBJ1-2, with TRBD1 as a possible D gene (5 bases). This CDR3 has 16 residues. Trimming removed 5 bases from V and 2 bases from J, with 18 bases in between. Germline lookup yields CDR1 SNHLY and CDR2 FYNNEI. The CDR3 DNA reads TGTGCCAGCAGTTCTCTCCGACAGATTTGGAACTATGGCTACACCTTC. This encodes CASSSLRQIWNYGYTF.

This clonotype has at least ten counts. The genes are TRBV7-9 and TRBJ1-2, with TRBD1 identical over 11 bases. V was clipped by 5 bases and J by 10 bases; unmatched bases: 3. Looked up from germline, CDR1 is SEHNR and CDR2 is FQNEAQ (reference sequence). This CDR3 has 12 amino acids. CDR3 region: CASSGTGGFYTF. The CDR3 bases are TGTGCCAGCAGCGGGACAGGGGGTTTCTACACCTTC.

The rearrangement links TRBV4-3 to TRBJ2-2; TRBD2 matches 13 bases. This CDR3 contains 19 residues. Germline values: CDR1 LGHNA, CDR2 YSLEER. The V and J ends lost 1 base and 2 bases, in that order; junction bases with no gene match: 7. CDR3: CASSQAPGLAGQNTGELFF. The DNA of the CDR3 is TGCGCCAGCAGCCAAGCTCCGGGACTAGCGGGGCAAAACACCGGGGAGCTGTTTTTT.

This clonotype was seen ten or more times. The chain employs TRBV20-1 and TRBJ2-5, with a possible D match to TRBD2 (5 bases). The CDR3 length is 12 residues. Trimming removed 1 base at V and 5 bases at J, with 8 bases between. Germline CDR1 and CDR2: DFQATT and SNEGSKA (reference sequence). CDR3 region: CSARVSVETQYF. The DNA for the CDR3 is TGCAGTGCTAGAGTTAGCGTTGAGACCCAGTACTTC.

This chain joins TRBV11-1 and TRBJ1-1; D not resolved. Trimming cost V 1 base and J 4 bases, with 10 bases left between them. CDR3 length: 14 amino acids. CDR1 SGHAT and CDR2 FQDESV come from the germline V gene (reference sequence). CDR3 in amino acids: CASSLVSRTTEAFF. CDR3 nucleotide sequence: TGTGCCAGCAGCTTAGTGAGTAGGACCACTGAAGCTTTCTTT. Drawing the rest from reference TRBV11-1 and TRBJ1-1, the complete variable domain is EAEVAQSPRYKITEKSQAVAFWCDPISGHATLYWYRQILGQGPELLVQFQDESVVDDSQLPKDRFSAERLKGVDSTLKIQPAELGDSAMYLCASSLVSRTTEAFFGQGTRLTVV.

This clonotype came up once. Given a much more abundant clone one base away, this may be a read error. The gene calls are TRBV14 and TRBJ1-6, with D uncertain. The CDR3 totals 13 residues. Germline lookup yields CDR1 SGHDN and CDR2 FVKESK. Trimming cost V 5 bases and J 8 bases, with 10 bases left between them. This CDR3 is CASSIQTDSPLHF. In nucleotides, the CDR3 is TGTGCCAGCAGCATACAAACTGATTCACCCCTCCACTTT. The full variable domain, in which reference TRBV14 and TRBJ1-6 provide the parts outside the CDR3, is EAGVTQFPSHSVIEKGQTVTLRCDPISGHDNLYWYRRVMGKEIKFLLHFVKESKQDESGMPNNRFLAERTGGTYSTLKVQPAELEDSGVYFCASSIQTDSPLHFGNGTRLTVT.

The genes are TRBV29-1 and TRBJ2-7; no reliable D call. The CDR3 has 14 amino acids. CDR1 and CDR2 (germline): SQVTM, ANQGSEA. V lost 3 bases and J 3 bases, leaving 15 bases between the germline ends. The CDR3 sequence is CSVDRNYGGYEQYF. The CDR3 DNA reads TGCAGCGTTGACAGGAACTATGGCGGCTACGAGCAGTACTTC.

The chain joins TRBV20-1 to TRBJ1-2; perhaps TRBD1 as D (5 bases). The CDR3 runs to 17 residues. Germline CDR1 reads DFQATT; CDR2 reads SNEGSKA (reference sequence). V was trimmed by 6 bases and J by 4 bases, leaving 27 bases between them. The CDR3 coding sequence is TGCAGTGCCAACTGGCCAGTATGGGGGGAACATGCCTATGGCTACACCTTC. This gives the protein CSANWPVWGEHAYGYTF.

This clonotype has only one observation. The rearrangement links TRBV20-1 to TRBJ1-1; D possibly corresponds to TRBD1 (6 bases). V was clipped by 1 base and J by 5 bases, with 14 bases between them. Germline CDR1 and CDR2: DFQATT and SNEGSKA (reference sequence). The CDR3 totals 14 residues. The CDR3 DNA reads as TGCAGTGCTAGAGGGGAGGCAGGGGCGACTGAAGCTTTCTTT. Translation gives CSARGEAGATEAFF.

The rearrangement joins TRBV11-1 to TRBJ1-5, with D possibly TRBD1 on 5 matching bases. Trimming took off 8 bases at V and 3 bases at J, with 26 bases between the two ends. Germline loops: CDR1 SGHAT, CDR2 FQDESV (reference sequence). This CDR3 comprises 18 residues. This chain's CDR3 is CASGVMSAAGNPNQPQHF. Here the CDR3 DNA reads TGTGCCAGCGGGGTCATGTCGGCAGCAGGGAATCCCAATCAGCCCCAGCATTTT.

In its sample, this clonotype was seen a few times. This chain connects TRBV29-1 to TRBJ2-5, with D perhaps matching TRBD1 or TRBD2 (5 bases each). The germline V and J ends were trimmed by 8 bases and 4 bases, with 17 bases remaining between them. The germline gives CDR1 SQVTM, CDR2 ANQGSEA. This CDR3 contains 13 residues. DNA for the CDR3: TGCAGCCATCCGGGGCCGATCGCAGAGACCCAGTACTTC. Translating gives CSHPGPIAETQYF. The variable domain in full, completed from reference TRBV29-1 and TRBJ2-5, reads SAVISQKPSRDICQRGTSLTIQCQVDSQVTMMFWYRQQPGQSLTLIATANQGSEATYESGFVIDKFPISRPNLTFSTLTVSNMSPEDSSIYLCSHPGPIAETQYFGPGTRLLVL.

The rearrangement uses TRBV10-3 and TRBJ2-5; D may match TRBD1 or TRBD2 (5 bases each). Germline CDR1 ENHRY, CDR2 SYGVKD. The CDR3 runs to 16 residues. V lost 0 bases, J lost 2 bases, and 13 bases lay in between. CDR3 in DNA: TGTGCCATCAGTGAGTCGGGGCTAGAGGGGCAAGAGACCCAGTACTTC. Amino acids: CAISESGLEGQETQYF.

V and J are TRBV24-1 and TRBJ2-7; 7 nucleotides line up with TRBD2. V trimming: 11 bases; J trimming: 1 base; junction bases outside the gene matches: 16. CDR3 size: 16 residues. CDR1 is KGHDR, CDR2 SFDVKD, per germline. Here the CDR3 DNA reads TGTGCCAGCAGCCACGGCCGTTTTAGCGGGTCCTACGAGCAGTACTTC. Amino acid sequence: CASSHGRFSGSYEQYF.

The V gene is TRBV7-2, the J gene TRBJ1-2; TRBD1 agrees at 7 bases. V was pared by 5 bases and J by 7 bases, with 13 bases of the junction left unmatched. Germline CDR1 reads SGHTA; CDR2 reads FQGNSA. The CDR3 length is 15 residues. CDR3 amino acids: CASSNAGTAPTGYTF. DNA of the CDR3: TGTGCCAGCAGCAACGCCGGGACAGCCCCCACTGGCTACACCTTC. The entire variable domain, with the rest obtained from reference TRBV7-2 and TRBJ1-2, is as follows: GAGVSQSPSNKVTEKGKDVELRCDPISGHTALYWYRQSLGQGLEFLIYFQGNSAPDKSGLPSDRFSAERTGGSVSTLTIQRTQQEDSAVYLCASSNAGTAPTGYTFGSGTRLTVV.

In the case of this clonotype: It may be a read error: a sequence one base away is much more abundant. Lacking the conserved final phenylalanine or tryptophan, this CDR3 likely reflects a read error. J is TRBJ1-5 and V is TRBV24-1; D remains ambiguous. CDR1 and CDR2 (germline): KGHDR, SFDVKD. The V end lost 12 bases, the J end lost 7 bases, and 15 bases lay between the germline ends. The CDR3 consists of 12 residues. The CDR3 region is CAWREGAQPQHL. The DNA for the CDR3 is TGTGCCTGGAGAGAGGGTGCCCAGCCCCAGCATCTT.

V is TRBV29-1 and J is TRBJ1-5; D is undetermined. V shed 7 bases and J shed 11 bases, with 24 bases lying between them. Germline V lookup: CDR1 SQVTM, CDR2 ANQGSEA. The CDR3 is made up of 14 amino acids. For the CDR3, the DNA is TGCAGCGATGGCGGGCGGGAGGGCGGTGAGACCCAGCATTTT. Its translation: CSDGGREGGETQHF.

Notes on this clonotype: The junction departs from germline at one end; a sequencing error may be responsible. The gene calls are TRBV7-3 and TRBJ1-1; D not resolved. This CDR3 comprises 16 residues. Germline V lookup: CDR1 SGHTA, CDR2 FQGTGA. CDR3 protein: CASSQGAEPRRTEAFF. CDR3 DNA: TGCGCCAGCAGCCAAGGTGCTGAGCCACGACGCACTGAAGCTTTCTTT.

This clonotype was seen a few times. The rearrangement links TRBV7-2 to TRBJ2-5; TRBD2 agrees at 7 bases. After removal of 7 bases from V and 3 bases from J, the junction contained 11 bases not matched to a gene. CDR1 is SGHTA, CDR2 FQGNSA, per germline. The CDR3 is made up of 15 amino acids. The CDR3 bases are TGTGCCAGCACCCAATGGGGCGGGAGTAAAGAGACCCAGTACTTC. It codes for CASTQWGGSKETQYF. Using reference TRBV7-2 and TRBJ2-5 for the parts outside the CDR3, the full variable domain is GAGVSQSPSNKVTEKGKDVELRCDPISGHTALYWYRQSLGQGLEFLIYFQGNSAPDKSGLPSDRFSAERTGGSVSTLTIQRTQQEDSAVYLCASTQWGGSKETQYFGPGTRLLVL.

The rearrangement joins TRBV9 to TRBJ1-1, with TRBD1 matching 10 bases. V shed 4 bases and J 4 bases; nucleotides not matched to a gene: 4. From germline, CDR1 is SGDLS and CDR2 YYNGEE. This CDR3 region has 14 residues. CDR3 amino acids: CASSNRDRGTEAFF. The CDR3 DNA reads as TGTGCCAGCAGCAACCGGGACAGGGGCACTGAAGCTTTCTTT. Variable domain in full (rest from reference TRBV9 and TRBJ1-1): DSGVTQTPKHLITATGQRVTLRCSPRSGDLSVYWYQQSLDQGLQFLIQYYNGEERAKGNILERFSAQQFPDLHSELNLSSLELGDSALYFCASSNRDRGTEAFFGQGTRLTVV.

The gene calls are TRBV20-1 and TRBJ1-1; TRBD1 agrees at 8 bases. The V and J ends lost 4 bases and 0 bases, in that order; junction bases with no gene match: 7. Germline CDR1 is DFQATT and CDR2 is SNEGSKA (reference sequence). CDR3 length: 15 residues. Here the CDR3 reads CSATRTGRVNTEAFF. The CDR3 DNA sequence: TGCAGTGCTACCAGGACAGGGCGGGTGAACACTGAAGCTTTCTTT.

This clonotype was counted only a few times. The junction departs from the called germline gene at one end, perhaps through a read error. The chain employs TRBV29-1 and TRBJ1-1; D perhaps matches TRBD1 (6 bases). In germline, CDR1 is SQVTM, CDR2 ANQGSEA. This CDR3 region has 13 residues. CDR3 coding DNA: TGCAGGGTTGGGGCAGGGGTGAACACTGAAGCTTTCTTT. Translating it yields CRVGAGVNTEAFF.